This is a list of T cell receptor beta chains from one sample in a study of monozygotic twins with inflammatory bowel disease. Using the 5' RACE reads, TCRdb records one entry per CDR3 protein without DNA. Its clone listing holds more than 300,000 distinct CDR3 sequences. The specimen sequenced was blood. Every receptor here comes from a human donor with ulcerative colitis or Crohn's disease, or a healthy co-twin of an affected twin (not recorded which). Each CDR3 is given with its conserved first and last residue.

TRBJ2-2	TRBV5-1	CASSLEGVSTGELFF
TRBJ2-6	TRBV20-1	CSASEGGPSGANVLTF
TRBJ1-5	TRBV4-1	CASSWSVGGNQPQHF
TRBJ1-3	TRBV29-1	CSALTDSGNTIYF
TRBJ1-5	TRBV10-3	CAISEDRVGISNQPQHF
TRBJ2-3	TRBV12-3/TRBV12-4	CASSSRLAGGADTQYF
TRBJ1-4	TRBV20-1	CSARPPTGEFEKLFF
TRBJ2-1	TRBV6-1	CAGRGWGGQYNEQFF
TRBJ2-3	TRBV5-1	CASSLVQGPSTDTQYF
TRBJ1-3	TRBV11-2	CASSLVSVTGVTGNTIYF
TRBJ2-6	TRBV5-1	CASSLYSTGANVLTF
TRBJ1-4	TRBV12-5	CASGLVQRSATNEKLFF
TRBJ2-2	TRBV5-1	CASVTGTGGRNTGELFF
TRBJ2-5	TRBV6-1	CASRRTSGTQETQYF
TRBJ2-7	TRBV5-4	CASSLQTGPYEQYF
TRBJ2-5	TRBV10-3	CAISERGAGETQYF
TRBJ2-3	TRBV29-1	CSVELYYLADTQYF
TRBJ1-1	TRBV11-2	CASSPPGQEGTEAFF
TRBJ2-7	TRBV28	CASSRGAPTYEQYF
TRBJ2-7	TRBV5-1	CASSASGTGDIEAYYDEQYF
TRBJ2-3	TRBV20-1	CSASGGFTDTQYF
TRBJ1-2	TRBV4-1	CASSLALGQGRNYGYTF
TRBJ2-5	TRBV11-2	CASSPGVDRQETQYF
TRBJ2-1	TRBV24-1	CATSVGRWDEQFF
TRBJ2-5	TRBV6-2/TRBV6-3	CASSLLAWKAQETQYF
TRBJ2-5	TRBV18	CASSARDQETQYF